The sequence of this T cell receptor (beta chain) was determined in a study of T cell repertoires in cytomegalovirus infection. Each CDR3 protein is one row after TCRdb ran MiXCR on the reads. The sample includes under 600,000 distinct CDR3 sequences, 15% to 20% of them seen just once. This clonotype was counted many times. The CDR3 contains 18 residues. Trimming cost V 5 bases and J 6 bases; bases outside gene matches: 10. This TCR was recovered from a human donor in good health (CMV status not recorded). Some clones in this sample may be carry-over from other donors' samples. Sequences were obtained from CD8+ T cells from PBMCs. J is TRBJ2-1 and V is TRBV12-3 or TRBV12-4, with 16 bases fitting TRBD2. CDR3: CASSLSPGLAGGGNEQFF. CDR3 nucleotide sequence: TGTGCCAGCAGTCTATCACCGGGACTAGCGGGAGGGGGCAATGAGCAGTTCTTC.